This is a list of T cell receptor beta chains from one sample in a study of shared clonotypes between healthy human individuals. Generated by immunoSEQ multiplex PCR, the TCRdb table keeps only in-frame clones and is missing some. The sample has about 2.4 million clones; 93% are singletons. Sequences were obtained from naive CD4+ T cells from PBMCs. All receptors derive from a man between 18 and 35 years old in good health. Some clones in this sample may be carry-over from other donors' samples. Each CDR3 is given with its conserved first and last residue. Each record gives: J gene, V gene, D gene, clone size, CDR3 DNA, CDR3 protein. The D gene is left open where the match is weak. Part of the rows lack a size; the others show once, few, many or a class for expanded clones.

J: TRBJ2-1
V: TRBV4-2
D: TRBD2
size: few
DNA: TGTGCCAGCAGCCAAGAAGGCGGGACTATTCGGGGCGAGCAGTTCTTC
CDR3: CASSQEGGTIRGEQFF

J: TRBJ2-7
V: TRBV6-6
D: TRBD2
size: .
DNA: TGTGCCAGCAGCGGACTAGCGGGAGTATCCCACGAGCAGTACTTC
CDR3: CASSGLAGVSHEQYF

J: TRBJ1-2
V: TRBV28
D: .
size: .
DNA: TGTGCCAGCAAAGGCAGGGTCAACTATGGCTACACCTTC
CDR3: CASKGRVNYGYTF

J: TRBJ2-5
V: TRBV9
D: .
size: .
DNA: TGTGCCAGCAGCGTAGACGGCCAAGAGACCCAGTACTTC
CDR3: CASSVDGQETQYF

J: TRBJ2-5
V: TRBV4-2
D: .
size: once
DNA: TGTGCCAGCAGCCGCGCCGGACAGCAGGGGGAGACCCAGTACTTC
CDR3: CASSRAGQQGETQYF

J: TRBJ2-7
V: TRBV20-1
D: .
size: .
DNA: TGCAGTGCTAGTAGGCTAACCGAGCAGTACTTC
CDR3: CSASRLTEQYF

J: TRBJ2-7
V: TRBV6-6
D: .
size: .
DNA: TGTGCCAGCAGCCCGGGCAGGGCCTACGAGCAGTACTTC
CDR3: CASSPGRAYEQYF

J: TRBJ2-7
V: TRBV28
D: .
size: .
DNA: TGTGCCAGCAGTTCACCCACAGGGACCTACGAGCAGTACTTC
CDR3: CASSSPTGTYEQYF

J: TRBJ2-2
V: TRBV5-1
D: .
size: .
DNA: TGCGCCAGCAGCTTGCGAGGCTCGGGGGCGAACACCGGGGAGCTGTTTTTT
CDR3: CASSLRGSGANTGELFF

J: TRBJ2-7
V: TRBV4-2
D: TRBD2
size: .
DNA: TGTGCCAGCAGCCAAGATCGAAGGACTAGCGGGAGGGGGTGGTACTTC
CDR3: CASSQDRRTSGRGWYF

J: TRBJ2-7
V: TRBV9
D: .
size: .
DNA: TGTGCCAGCAGGGGTTCCGGGGGAGAAAACGAGCAGTACTTC
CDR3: CASRGSGGENEQYF

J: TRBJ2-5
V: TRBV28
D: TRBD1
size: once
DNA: TGTGCCAGCAGTTTACCGGGACAGGCCCCGACCCAGTACTTC
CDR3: CASSLPGQAPTQYF

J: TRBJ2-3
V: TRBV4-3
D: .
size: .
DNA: TGCGCCAGCAGCCAAGATAAGGCCTGGGGGGATACGCAGTATTTT
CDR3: CASSQDKAWGDTQYF

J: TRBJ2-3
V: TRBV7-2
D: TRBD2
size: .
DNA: TGTGCCAGCAGCTTAGAAGCGGGATTGGCAGATACGCAGTATTTT
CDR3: CASSLEAGLADTQYF